This T cell receptor (beta chain) was profiled in a study of post-analysis software for immune sequencing data. Concerning this clonotype: Antigen specificity is unknown.

Study outcomes and limitations: In patients, TRBV5-6, TRBV5-1 and TRBV20-1 belonged to roughly 5 TRBV segments found more frequently than in controls.

Libraries were made from TCR beta cDNA, and they carried unique molecular identifiers. MiXCR was run by TCRdb on the PCR reads, yielding one entry per CDR3 protein. Of 750,000 to 950,000 distinct CDR3 sequences in the sample, approximately 53% are singletons; the top ten hold approximately 4.5%. V was pared by 1 base and J by 5 bases, with 10 bases between. The germline CDR1 and CDR2 sequences are LNHDA and SQIVND (reference sequence). The CDR3 spans 14 residues. The genes are TRBV19 and TRBJ2-3; D might be TRBD2 (6 bases). This clonotype was sampled from a girl aged 5-17 years with multiple sclerosis. The sample was blood. In DNA form, the CDR3 reads TGTGCCAGTAGTATAGGCGGGATTCGAGATACGCAGTATTTT. Its translation is CASSIGGIRDTQYF.